This T cell receptor (beta chain) came from a study of vaccination and CD4 T cells after COVID-19. The treatment was: 10-day PBMC culture with coronavirus spike peptide pools or control peptides (ViraFEST assay). Cultured CD4+ T cells had their DNA profiled by the Oncomine TCR Beta short-read assay. TCRdb re-derived calls from the PCR reads in MiXCR, one entry per CDR3 protein. Altogether about 20,000 distinct CDR3 sequences are present, about three fifths being singletons, with the ten largest covering roughly 7%. V shed 3 bases and J shed 7 bases, with 15 bases lying between them. The CDR3 sequence is 15 residues long. In regard to this clonotype: Its specificity is not known.

The rearrangement joins TRBV12-3 or TRBV12-4 to TRBJ2-2, with D perhaps TRBD2 (6 bases). This clonotype was sampled from a human donor who had recovered from COVID-19. The sequenced material came from CD4+ T cells from blood, cultured in vitro. CDR3 DNA sequence: TGTGCCAGCAGTTTTGGGGACGTCGGGGGCGGGGAGCTGTTTTTT. Translation gives CASSFGDVGGGELFF.